The 20 T cell receptor gamma chains given below trace back to one sample, sequenced in a study of gamma-delta T cells after stem cell transplantation. TCRdb fed the RT-PCR reads into CATT to redo clone calling. The profile covers 300 to 450 gamma-chain clones, with roughly 46% appearing a single time and approximately 30% taken by the ten largest. Sequencing used gamma-delta T cells. These receptors were taken from a human donor. It is not recorded whose cells these are; they may come from a transplant donor.

This clone is termed large (0.1 to 1%). This sample includes further DNA sequences coding for the same CDR3. The chain recombines TRGV3 with TRGJ1 or TRGJ2. Here the J gene came from matching the DNA to germline, since TCRdb omits it. Germline lookup yields CDR1 VTNTFY and CDR2 YDVSTARD (reference sequence). The CDR3 runs 18 residues. The ends lost 2 bases at V and 0 bases at J; junction bases unmatched: 16. The CDR3 DNA reads TGTGCCACCTGGGACAAGCTAACGAAATACCCGAATTATTATAAGAAACTCTTT. Translation: CATWDKLTKYPNYYKKLF.

Sample share makes this clone large. Other DNA sequences within the sample encode an identical CDR3. The chain recombines TRGV9 with TRGJ1 or TRGJ2. The J gene is absent in TCRdb and was assigned here via DNA matching to germline. CDR1 is GITISATS and CDR2 is ISYDGTV in the germline V gene (reference sequence). J gave up 6 bases and V 5 bases, and 4 bases lay outside the gene matches. This CDR3 has 11 residues. CDR3 loop: CALWGGYKKLF. Written as DNA, the CDR3 is TGTGCCTTGTGGGGGGGTTATAAGAAACTCTTT.

Regarding this clone: A read error likely explains this, since a far larger clone differs by one base. The CDR3 DNA follows: TGTGCCACCTGGGACAGGCCTTATTATAAGAAACTCTTT. It is translated as CATWDRPYYKKLF. The V call is TRGV3, the J call TRGJ1 or TRGJ2. TCRdb is silent on the J gene; assignment here came from matching the DNA to germline. With 0 bases clipped from V and 3 bases from J, the junction kept 2 bases outside the gene matches. Germline V gives CDR1 VTNTFY, CDR2 YDVSTARD (reference sequence). The CDR3 length is 13 residues.

A word on this clone: A far larger clone is one base from this, pointing to a likely read error. This chain links TRGV4 with TRGJP2. Matching the DNA to germline supplied the J gene, which TCRdb does not give. This CDR3 contains 15 residues. The germline CDR1 and CDR2 sequences are EGSTGY and YDSYTSSV. The CDR3, as DNA: TGTGCCACCTGGGAAGAAAGGAGTAGTGGTTGGATCAAGACGTTT. It encodes CATWEERSSGWIKTF.

This clone is deemed large. The DNA is omitted, as the CDR3 cannot be located on it reliably, and the CDR3 follows TCRdb's listing. The identical CDR3 is also encoded by other nucleotide sequences in the sample. Called V gene: TRGV2; the J gene was not called. Looked up from germline, CDR1 is EGSNGY and CDR2 is YDSYNSKV. The CDR3 spans 34 amino acids, including both terminal residues. CDR3: CATWDGPLFIIIRNSLAVEQHLLSQVSIGRIQHF.

In its sample, this clone is large. The chain uses TRGV9 and TRGJP. TCRdb supplies no J gene; here it was assigned by aligning the nucleotide sequence to germline. This CDR3 has 16 amino acids. J lost 7 bases, V lost 4 bases, and 7 bases had no gene match. Per the germline V gene, CDR1 is GITISATS and CDR2 is ISYDGTV (reference sequence). CDR3 amino acids: CALWDPRELGKKIKVF. DNA of the CDR3: TGTGCCTTGTGGGACCCGCGTGAGTTGGGCAAAAAAATCAAGGTATTT.

Notes on this clone: This probably arose from a read error, given a far larger clone one base away. The genes are TRGV9 and TRGJP. No J gene is reported in TCRdb; it was inferred here by comparing the DNA with germline. Germline V gives CDR1 GITISATS, CDR2 ISYDGTV (reference sequence). The CDR3 sequence is 19 residues long. CDR3 in DNA: TGTGCCTCGTGGGAGGTCTATACCCTTCAAGAGTTGGGCAAAAAAATCAAGGTATTT. Its translation is CASWEVYTLQELGKKIKVF.

By share, this clone counts as hyperexpanded. The chain employs TRGV9 and TRGJP. Here the J gene was assigned by germline matching of the DNA, as TCRdb has none. The CDR3 runs 16 residues. CDR1 and CDR2 (germline): GITISATS, ISYDGTV (reference sequence). V lost 2 bases and J lost 5; bases outside the gene matches: 3. The CDR3: CALWEAKELGKKIKVF. For the CDR3, the DNA is TGTGCCTTGTGGGAGGCCAAAGAGTTGGGCAAAAAAATCAAGGTATTT.

Notes on this clone: A far larger clone is a single base away, which makes a read error likely. Distinct nucleotide sequences in the sample also encode this CDR3. Here the V gene is TRGV9, but the J gene went uncalled. The CDR3 contains 17 residues. From germline, CDR1 is GITISATS and CDR2 ISYDGTV (reference sequence). Here the CDR3 reads CALWEDTQELGKKIKVF. The CDR3, as DNA: TGTGCCTTGTGGGAGGATACGCAAGAGTTGGGCAAAAAAATCAAGGTGTTT.

In its sample, this clone ranks as large. The chain carries TRGV9 and TRGJP. Germline matching of the DNA provided the J gene here, since TCRdb leaves it blank. The germline CDR1 and CDR2 sequences are GITISATS and ISYDGTV (reference sequence). The CDR3 is 17 residues long. V lost 4 bases and J lost 5; bases outside the gene matches: 8. This chain's CDR3 is CALWEAPEELGKKIKVF. Written as DNA, the CDR3 is TGTGCCTTGTGGGAAGCACCCGAAGAGTTGGGCAAAAAAATCAAGGTATTT.

Relative to its sample, this clone is large. The chain employs TRGV4 and TRGJ1 or TRGJ2. The J gene, not given by TCRdb, was assigned here from a germline match of the nucleotide sequence. This CDR3 is 11 amino acids long. V shed 0 bases, J shed 12 bases, and the junction held 5 bases outside the gene matches. CDR1 is EGSTGY and CDR2 is YDSYTSSV in the germline V gene. The CDR3 loop is CATWDGSWKLF. DNA for the CDR3: TGTGCCACCTGGGATGGGTCGTGGAAACTCTTT.

This clone was found once. The V gene reported is TRGV4; the J gene is uncalled. Looked up from germline, CDR1 is EGSTGY and CDR2 is YDSYTSSV. CDR3 length: 12 residues. CDR3 sequence: CATWDLYYKNLF. In DNA form, the CDR3 reads TGTGCCACCTGGGACCTGTATTATAAGAACCTCTTT.

This clone is hyperexpanded. Other DNA sequences in this specimen translate into the identical CDR3. The chain carries TRGV9 and TRGJP. Assignment of the J gene here rests on matching the DNA to germline, because TCRdb gives none. CDR1 and CDR2 (germline): GITISATS, ISYDGTV (reference sequence). The V segment lost 0 bases and the J segment 11 bases; nucleotides outside the gene matches: 13. The CDR3 contains 18 residues. CDR3 DNA: TGTGCCTTGTGGGAGGTGCGAGAAACGGCGGTGGGCAAAAAAATCAAGGTATTT. Protein: CALWEVRETAVGKKIKVF.

Comments on this clone: A much larger clone differs from this one at a single base, so this may be a read error. The J gene has no call, while the V gene is TRGV9. This CDR3 is built from 15 residues. In germline, CDR1 is GITISATS, CDR2 ISYDGTV (reference sequence). The CDR3 DNA is TGTGCCTTGTGGGAGGTCGAGTTGGGCAAAAAAATCAGGGTATTT. Protein product: CALWEVELGKKIRVF.

With regard to this clone: It is likely a read error: a sequence one base away is far more abundant. The CDR3: CALWEVLVELGKKIEVF. CDR3 DNA sequence: TGTGCCTTGTGGGAGGTGCTGGTAGAGTTGGGCAAAAAAATCGAGGTATTT. The V gene reported is TRGV9; the J gene is uncalled. Germline V gene sequence: CDR1 GITISATS, CDR2 ISYDGTV (reference sequence). The CDR3 length is 17 residues.

As for this clone: One base separates it from a far larger clone, so it is likely a read error. The chain carries TRGV9 and TRGJP. TCRdb leaves out the J gene; it was filled in here by matching the DNA to germline. The CDR3 sequence is 17 residues long. Per germline, CDR1 GITISATS and CDR2 ISYDGTV (reference sequence). The CDR3 is CALREARQELGKKIKVF. CDR3 DNA sequence: TGTGCCTTGCGGGAGGCCCGGCAAGAGTTGGGCAAAAAAATCAAGGTATTT.

Details on this clone: A far more abundant clone sits one base away, making this likely a read error. This sample includes further DNA sequences coding for the same CDR3. This chain uses TRGV9 with TRGJP. The J gene is not listed in TCRdb, so it was assigned here from a DNA match to germline. The V gene's germline CDR1 is GITISATS and CDR2 ISYDGTV (reference sequence). The CDR3 contains 17 residues. The trim removed 2 bases at V and 7 bases at J, leaving 8 bases unmatched. The CDR3 spells CALWEDTQELGKKIKVF. In nucleotides, the CDR3 is TGTGCCTTGTGGGAGGATACGCAGGAGTTGGGCAAAAAAATCAAGGTATTT.

About this clone itself: A far larger clone is off by one base, so a read error is likely. The chain carries TRGV9 and TRGJP. No J segment appears in TCRdb, so it was assigned here by matching the sequence to germline. Per the germline V gene, CDR1 is GITISATS and CDR2 is ISYDGTV (reference sequence). This CDR3 region has 17 residues. The CDR3 DNA follows: TGTGCCTCGTGGGAGGTGGGATCCTCTGGAGGCAAAAAAATCAAGGTATTT. Amino acids: CASWEVGSSGGKKIKVF.

By sample fraction, this clone is large. V is TRGV9 and J is TRGJP. The J gene, missing from TCRdb, was assigned here through DNA to germline matching. From germline, CDR1 is GITISATS and CDR2 ISYDGTV (reference sequence). Losses at the gene ends were 3 bases for V and 4 bases for J; bases not matched to a gene: 3. The CDR3 covers 16 residues. Here the CDR3 reads CALWEHQELGKKIKVF. DNA of the CDR3: TGTGCCTTGTGGGAGCATCAAGAGTTGGGCAAAAAAATCAAGGTATTT.

This clone is large by share. The sample carries other DNA sequences with the same CDR3. The V call is TRGV9, the J call TRGJ1 or TRGJ2. TCRdb lists no J gene, so it was determined here by aligning the DNA to germline. CDR3 size: 12 residues. J was trimmed by 3 bases and V by 2 bases; bases with no gene match: 1. Germline V gives CDR1 GITISATS, CDR2 ISYDGTV (reference sequence). Here the CDR3 reads CALWEAYYKKLF. The CDR3 DNA reads TGTGCCTTGTGGGAGGCTTATTATAAGAAACTCTTT.